One and the same sample provided the 10 T cell receptor beta chains below, sequenced in a study of beta chain features in type 1 diabetes. No antigen has been identified for these receptors. Study-level results: People with Type 1 diabetes carried modestly yet significantly shorter TCRB CDR3s in all four CD4+ subsets.

The investigators reverse transcribed all of the isolated RNA, so they sequenced expressed TCRB transcripts. Profiled with immunoSEQ multiplex PCR; TCRdb holds only in-frame clones, not every one. Of a few hundred thousand clones detected, around 10% appear once; the ten largest clones hold less than 0.65%. Sequenced input: central memory CD4+ T cells from blood. The source of these receptors is a man between 25 and 39 years old with type 1 diabetes.

The chain has TRBV29-1 and TRBJ2-1; D might be TRBD2 (7 bases). There are 11 residues in the CDR3. The germline V gene encodes CDR1 SQVTM and CDR2 ANQGSEA. The CDR3 sequence is CRGTGGGEQFF. The CDR3, as DNA: TGCAGGGGTACGGGGGGCGGTGAGCAGTTCTTC.

The chain joins TRBV4-2 to TRBJ1-2, with a weak D call TRBD1 (6 bases). Germline-derived CDR1 and CDR2 are LGHNA and YNFKEQ. Trimming took 0 bases from V and 1 from J, leaving 12 bases between them. The CDR3 runs 16 residues. The CDR3 DNA follows: TGTGCCAGCAGCCAAGATTTGGGGGGGCGTAACTATGGCTACACCTTC. It is translated as CASSQDLGGRNYGYTF.

V is TRBV4-3 and J is TRBJ2-7; 8 nucleotides agree with TRBD1. V shed 0 bases and J 11 bases; nucleotides not matched to a gene: 15. The CDR3 covers 16 residues. CDR1 LGHNA and CDR2 YSLEER come from the germline V gene. The CDR3: CASSQDWTGTLPAEYF. DNA of the CDR3: TGCGCCAGCAGCCAAGATTGGACAGGGACCCTCCCGGCGGAGTACTTC.

The sample holds a few counts of this clone. This chain uses TRBV4-2 with TRBJ2-5; D is unclear. V lost 5 bases and J lost 0, with 7 bases in between. This CDR3 spans 13 amino acids. Germline V CDR1 and CDR2: LGHNA, YNFKEQ. The CDR3 DNA reads TGTGCCAGCAGCTATGGGGACCAAGAGACCCAGTACTTC. Encoded protein: CASSYGDQETQYF.

This clone was counted between two and nine times. This chain joins TRBV11-1 and TRBJ2-1; D possibly corresponds to TRBD1 (6 bases). Trimming shortened V by 4 bases and J by 5 bases, and 9 bases separated the two germline ends. The CDR3 is made up of 13 amino acids. Per the germline V gene, CDR1 is SGHAT and CDR2 is FQDESV (reference sequence). The CDR3 here is CASSSGAHNEQFF. The DNA for the CDR3 is TGTGCCAGCAGCTCAGGGGCACACAATGAGCAGTTCTTC.

This clone came up a few times. The chain joins TRBV5-4 to TRBJ2-7, with TRBD1 identical over 8 bases. The CDR3 is 15 amino acids. Unmatched junction bases numbered 8, after V lost 0 bases and J lost 6 bases. Looked up from germline, CDR1 is SGHNT and CDR2 is YYREEE (reference sequence). The CDR3 is CASSLGRTGMREQYF. CDR3 DNA sequence: TGTGCCAGCAGCTTGGGCCGGACAGGGATGCGCGAGCAGTACTTC.

This clone was seen more than once but under ten times. The rearrangement joins TRBV30 to TRBJ1-5; D is unresolved. Deletions cut 0 bases from V and 3 bases from J, with 12 bases between. This CDR3 spans 15 amino acids. Germline lookup yields CDR1 GTSNPN and CDR2 SVGIG (reference sequence). In DNA form, the CDR3 reads TGTGCCTGGAGTGTACCTTGGCAGCCCAATCAGCCCCAGCATTTT. Translated, it gives CAWSVPWQPNQPQHF.

This clone was picked up many times. The V and J genes are TRBV7-9 and TRBJ1-1; possible D gene TRBD1, 6 bases. The V gene lost 5 bases and the J gene lost 4 bases, with 14 bases spanning the gap. Germline values: CDR1 SEHNR, CDR2 FQNEAQ (reference sequence). This CDR3 region has 14 residues. The CDR3 loop reads CASSPAGAGTEAFF. For the CDR3, the DNA is TGTGCCAGCAGCCCCGCAGGGGCCGGCACTGAAGCTTTCTTT.

The chain combines TRBV13 with TRBJ2-7; no reliable D call. V was pared by 3 bases and J by 0 bases, with 3 bases between. The germline V gene encodes CDR1 PRHDT and CDR2 FYEKMQ (reference sequence). This CDR3 is built from 12 residues. The DNA for the CDR3 is TGTGCCAGCAGCTTCCGCTCCTACGAGCAGTACTTC. It specifies CASSFRSYEQYF.

This sequence joins TRBV4-3 and TRBJ1-4; D is uncertain. The CDR3 consists of 15 residues. Germline CDR1 is LGHNA and CDR2 is YSLEER. Trimming took 4 bases from V and 7 from J, leaving 16 bases between them. CDR3 amino acids: CASSPTLWVPEKLFF. CDR3 in DNA: TGCGCCAGCAGCCCTACCCTCTGGGTCCCTGAAAAACTGTTTTTT.